This T cell receptor beta chain was obtained from a study of T cells after yellow fever vaccination. Study-wide results and limits: Re-detected after boosting: most primary clones, 96% of CD4 and around 86% of CD8. Overall, a small share of clonotypes was seen in both CD4 and CD8 compartments.

This clonotype was observed at least ten times. The V end lost 5 bases, the J end lost 1 base, and 11 bases lay between the germline ends. CDR3 length: 13 residues. Germline V CDR1 and CDR2: SQVTM, ANQGSEA. Each CDR3 protein is one row after TCRdb ran MiXCR on the 5' RACE reads. Altogether 35,000 to 55,000 distinct CDR3 sequences are present, 6.8% being singletons, with the ten largest covering 15%. The input for sequencing was CD8+ T cells not binding an NS4B(214-222) dextramer, sorted from PBMCs, taken 45 days after the yellow fever booster vaccination. The TCR sequence derives from a man aged 25 to 40 who received the YFV17D yellow fever vaccine. The V gene is TRBV29-1, the J gene TRBJ1-2; the D gene is possibly TRBD1 (6 bases). Here the CDR3 reads CSVHTDSNYGYTF. The CDR3 DNA sequence: TGCAGCGTTCATACGGACAGTAACTATGGCTACACCTTC.